Detailed here is one T cell receptor (beta chain). Its antigen remains undetermined. No clone much larger than this one lies a single base away; base qualities are absent. TCR CDR3 regions were amplified from genomic DNA by multiplex PCR using the deep immunoSEQ assay. Genomic DNA extracted from each cell subset was distributed evenly over all wells of several immunoSEQ 96-well plates, and each plate served as one replicate. For sorted subsets, around 0.2 ug genomic DNA, equal to 30,000 to 35,000 T cell genomes, was loaded into each replicate PCR. Purified libraries were measured with a Qubit 3.0 fluorometer, size-checked on a Bioanalyzer 2100, and measured again with the KAPA Library Quantification kit. Each immunoSEQ 96-well plate was sequenced on its own single-read 150-cycle Illumina NextSeq 550 flow cell. The paper's processing steps were these. The immunoSEQ output contained only junctional sequences without quality scores, so filtering could not match that applied to full-length reads. Sequences were annotated with PyIR, a Python wrapper for IgBLAST v1.9, and V/J genes and CDR3 were assigned using IMGT germline references. Reads were filtered out if the reads had weak V/J assignments (E-value above 1e-6), no CDR3, stop codons, out-of-frame junctions, or ambiguous translated residues. V3J clonotypes were defined by identical inferred V gene, J gene, and CDR3 amino acid sequence. The percentage overlap between two repertoires was calculated by dividing the number of shared unique clonotypes by the size of the smaller repertoire. RTK rarefaction, the Chao1 estimator, and Recon v2.1 estimates of unobserved clonotypes were used to assess repertoire richness. Generation probabilities for all TCRbeta clonotypes obtained by the gDNA method from four donors were computed using OLGA. The table comes from immuneACCESS by way of TCRdb, which keeps in-frame sequences with V and J called. Part of the clones is missing from these tables; in studies checked, under half for an unresolved V gene and the rest for unknown reasons. V and J calls plus clone size are reproduced from that table; the DNA served to infer D and trimming. This sample holds approximately 2.3 million clones; 93% were observed only once. Around 0.4% of the sample is taken by the ten largest.

The donors were healthy, HIV-negative adults who had no recently reported acute infections or vaccinations. Only Caucasian adults living in Nashville, Tennessee, USA were represented among the donors. Magnetic negative selection was used to enrich CD4+ T cells, after which naive cells were positively selected on CD45RA and the negative fraction became the memory subset. Blood was collected by leukapheresis, and PBMCs were isolated by Ficoll-Histopaque density gradient centrifugation and then cryopreserved in liquid nitrogen vapor phase. Purity and quantity of every magnetically sorted T cell population were checked by analytical flow cytometry. Each sorted fraction had its genomic DNA isolated and then quantified by UV absorbance on a Nanodrop 2000c. This sample is part of a study of shared clonotypes between healthy human individuals (dated by TCRdb to the early 2020s). For the study in its entirety: The cohort comprised a couple of women and a few men aged 18 to 49 years. For each donor, CD4 naive and CD4 memory were each run on three plates, CD8 naive on two plates, and CD8 memory on one plate. The study deeply sequenced blood TCR repertoires of five healthy adults to estimate repertoire size and the extent of clonotype sharing between individuals. To increase sequencing depth and limit assay-specific biases, different laboratories used diverse techniques to prepare libraries and sequence TCR repertoires. Leukapheresis yielded between about 0.85 and 10 billion PBMCs per donor. Paper-wide results and their limitations: Sharing across a handful of donors was observed for 4.5% to 6.5% of naive CD4, 3% to 4% of naive CD8, 2% to 2.5% of memory CD4, and roughly 0.4% of memory CD8 clonotypes. Sampling was restricted to blood, and TCR repertoires in tissues likely differ from the TCR repertoires found in blood. Compared with non-shared clonotypes, clonotypes shared by all four sorted-subset donors had higher generation probabilities. Pairwise subsampling indicated that sequencing depth was expected to affect the degree of clonotype sharing among donors. Because the study included a small number of donors, the genetic and exposure-history diversity represented was limited. Larger estimated clonotype richness was generally found for naive subsets than for memory subsets. Incomplete sequencing was indicated by rarefaction of sorted-subset datasets, despite the large sequencing depth.

The CDR3 goes from the cysteine to the phenylalanine over 14 residues. Just the 42-base CDR3 DNA is kept, in frame starting at base 1. Via the germline V gene, CDR1 is KGHSH and CDR2 LQKENI. Relative to germline, V is 8 bases shorter and J is 2 bases shorter, with 15 bases between their ends. Here the chain combines TRBV18 and TRBJ1-2, with a tentative D gene TRBD1 over 6 matching bases. The origin of this receptor is a man younger than 35 in good health. Some clones in this sample may be carry-over from other donors' samples. Sequences were obtained from naive CD4+ T cells from PBMCs. The meaning of the sample's cell subset or site label: CD45RA+ positively selected. The encoded CDR3 is CASRRTTGNYGYTF. The DNA sequence is TGTGCCAGCAGACGGACGACAGGAAACTATGGCTACACCTTC.